The subject of this entry is one T cell receptor beta chain. This record comes from a study of breast tumors, draining lymph nodes, adjacent tissues. V shed 7 bases, J shed 7 bases, and the junction held 3 bases outside the gene matches. Germline V gene sequence: CDR1 SNHLY, CDR2 FYNNEI. The CDR3 spans 14 residues. Axillary draining lymph nodes of breast cancer patients supplied the node samples. TCRdb reanalysed the multiplex PCR reads using MiXCR and keeps one entry per CDR3 protein. The profile covers 190,000 or so distinct CDR3 sequences, with 31% appearing a single time and 4% to 5.5% taken by the ten largest.

The sample taken for sequencing was axillary lymph node tissue. The receptor was derived from a female donor with breast cancer. Some clones in this sample may be carry-over from other donors' samples. The chain is built from TRBV2 and TRBJ1-6; 11 bases are a match to TRBD1. In DNA form, the CDR3 reads TGTGCCAGCACAGGGGACAGGGGGAATTCACCCCTCCACTTT. This gives the protein CASTGDRGNSPLHF. Full variable domain (outside the CDR3, taken from reference TRBV2 and TRBJ1-6): EPEVTQTPSHQVTQMGQEVILRCVPISNHLYFYWYRQILGQKVEFLVSFYNNEISEKSEIFDDQFSVERPDGSNFTLKIRSTKLEDSAMYFCASTGDRGNSPLHFGNGTRLTVT.